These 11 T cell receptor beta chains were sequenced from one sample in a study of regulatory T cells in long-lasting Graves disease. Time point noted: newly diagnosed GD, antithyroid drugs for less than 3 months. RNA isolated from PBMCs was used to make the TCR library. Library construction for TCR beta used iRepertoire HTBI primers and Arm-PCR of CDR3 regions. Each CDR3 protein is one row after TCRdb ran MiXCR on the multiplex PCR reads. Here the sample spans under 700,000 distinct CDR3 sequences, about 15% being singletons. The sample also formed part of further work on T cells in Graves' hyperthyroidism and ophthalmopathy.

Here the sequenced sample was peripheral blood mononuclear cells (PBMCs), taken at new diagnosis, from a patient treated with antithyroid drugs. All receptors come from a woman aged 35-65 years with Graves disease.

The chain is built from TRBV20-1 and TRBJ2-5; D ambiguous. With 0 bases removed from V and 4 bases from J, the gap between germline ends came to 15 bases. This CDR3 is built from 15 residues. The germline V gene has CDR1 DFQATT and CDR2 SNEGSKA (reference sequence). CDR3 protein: CSARDGSSRGETQYF. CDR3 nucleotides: TGCAGTGCTAGAGATGGTTCGTCTAGAGGAGAGACCCAGTACTTC.

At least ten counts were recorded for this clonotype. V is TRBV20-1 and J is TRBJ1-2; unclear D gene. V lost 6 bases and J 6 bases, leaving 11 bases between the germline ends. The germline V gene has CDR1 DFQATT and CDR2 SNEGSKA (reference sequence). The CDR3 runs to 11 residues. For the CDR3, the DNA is TGCAGTGCGCCCAATCGTCATGGCTACACCTTC. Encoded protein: CSAPNRHGYTF.

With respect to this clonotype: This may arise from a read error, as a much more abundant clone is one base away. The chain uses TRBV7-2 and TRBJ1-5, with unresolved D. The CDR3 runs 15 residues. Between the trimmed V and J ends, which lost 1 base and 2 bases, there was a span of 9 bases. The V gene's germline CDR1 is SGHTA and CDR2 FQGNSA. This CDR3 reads CASSLVRFCNQPQHF. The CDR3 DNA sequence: TGTGCCAGCAGCTTAGTAAGGTTCTGCAATCAGCCCCAGCATTTT.

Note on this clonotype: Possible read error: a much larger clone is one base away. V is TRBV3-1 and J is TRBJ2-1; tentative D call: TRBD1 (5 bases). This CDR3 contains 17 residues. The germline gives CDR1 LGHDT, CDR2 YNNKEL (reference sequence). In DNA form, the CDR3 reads TGTGCCAGCAGCCAAGTAGCAGGGCAGAGCTCCTACAATGAGCATTTCTTC. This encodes CASSQVAGQSSYNEHFF.

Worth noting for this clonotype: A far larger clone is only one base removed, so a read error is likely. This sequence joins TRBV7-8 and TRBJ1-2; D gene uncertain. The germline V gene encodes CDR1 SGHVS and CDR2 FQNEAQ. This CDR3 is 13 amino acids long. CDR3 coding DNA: TGTGCCAGCAGCTTGGGCATTAACTATGGCTACGCCTTC. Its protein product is CASSLGINYGYAF.

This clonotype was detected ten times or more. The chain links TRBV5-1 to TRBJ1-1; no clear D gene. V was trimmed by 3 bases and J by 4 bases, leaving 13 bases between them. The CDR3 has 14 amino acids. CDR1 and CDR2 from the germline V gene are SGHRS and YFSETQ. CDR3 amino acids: CASSSQEWGTEAFF. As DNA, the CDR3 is TGCGCCAGCAGCTCCCAGGAATGGGGCACTGAAGCTTTCTTT.

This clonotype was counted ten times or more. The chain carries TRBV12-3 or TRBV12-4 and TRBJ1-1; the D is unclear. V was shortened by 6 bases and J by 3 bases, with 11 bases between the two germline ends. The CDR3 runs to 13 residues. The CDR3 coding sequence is TGTGCCAGCAGCCCGCAGTCGTACACTGAAGCTTTCTTT. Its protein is CASSPQSYTEAFF.

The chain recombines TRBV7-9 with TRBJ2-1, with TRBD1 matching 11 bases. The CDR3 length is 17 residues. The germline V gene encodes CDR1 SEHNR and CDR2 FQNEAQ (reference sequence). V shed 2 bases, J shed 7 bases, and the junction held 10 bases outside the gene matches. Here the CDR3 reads CASSLPLGDRGKNEQFF. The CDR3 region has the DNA TGTGCCAGCAGCTTACCACTGGGGGACAGGGGGAAAAATGAGCAGTTCTTC.

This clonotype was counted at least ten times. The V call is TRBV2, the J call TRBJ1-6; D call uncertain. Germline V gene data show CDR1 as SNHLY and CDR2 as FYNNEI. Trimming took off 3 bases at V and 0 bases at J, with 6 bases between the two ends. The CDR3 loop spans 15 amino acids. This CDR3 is CASSDPSSYNSPLHF. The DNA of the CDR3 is TGTGCCAGCAGTGACCCGAGCTCCTATAATTCACCCCTCCACTTT.

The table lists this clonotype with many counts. CDR3 residues: CASSPRGLMNTEAFF. The DNA for the CDR3 is TGTGCCAGCAGCCCAAGGGGTCTCATGAACACTGAAGCTTTCTTT. This chain joins TRBV7-9 and TRBJ1-1; TRBD1 is a possible D gene (5 bases). Germline V gives CDR1 SEHNR, CDR2 FQNEAQ (reference sequence). The length of the CDR3 is 15 residues. Trimming pared 5 bases from V and 0 bases from J, leaving 13 bases between.

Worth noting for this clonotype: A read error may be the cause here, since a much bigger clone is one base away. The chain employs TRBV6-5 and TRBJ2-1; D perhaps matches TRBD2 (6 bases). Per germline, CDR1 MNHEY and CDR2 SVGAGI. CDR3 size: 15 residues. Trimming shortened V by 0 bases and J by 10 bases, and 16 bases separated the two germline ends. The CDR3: CASSYSWGTGDEQFF. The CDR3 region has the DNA TGTGCCAGCAGTTACTCTTGGGGGACTGGCGACGAGCAGTTCTTC.